What follows are 31 T cell receptor beta chains derived from one specimen sequenced in a study of T cells after yellow fever vaccination (dated by TCRdb to the late 2010s). Library construction relied on 5' RACE. Instrument used: Illumina HiSeq 2500. TCRdb reprocessing: public reads trimmed at Q25 with fastp, clones called with MiXCR, in-frame beta chains kept. Rows merge per CDR3 protein into single entries with the most common DNA and genes. This sample gives 300,000 to 350,000 distinct CDR3 sequences in total; roughly 7.5% of them show up just once. 15% to 20% of the sample lies in the top ten. According to the study, the label for this sample's treatment or condition signals: live attenuated yellow fever vaccine strain. The sequences come from PBMCs, collected more than 35 days after the first yellow fever vaccination. These receptors came from a man between 18 and 29 years old who received the YFV17D yellow fever vaccine.

At least ten counts were recorded for this clonotype. This sequence joins TRBV11-2 and TRBJ2-3; D is ambiguous. Germline V gene sequence: CDR1 SGHAT, CDR2 FQNNGV. V gave up 2 bases and J gave up 0 bases, with 9 bases separating them. The CDR3 has 15 amino acids. The CDR3 loop reads CASSLSRPSTDTQYF. The CDR3 DNA sequence: TGTGCCAGCAGCTTATCCAGGCCAAGCACAGATACGCAGTATTTT. The full variable domain, its missing parts supplied by reference TRBV11-2 and TRBJ2-3, is EAGVAQSPRYKIIEKRQSVAFWCNPISGHATLYWYQQILGQGPKLLIQFQNNGVVDDSQLPKDRFSAERLKGVDSTLKIQPAKLEDSAVYLCASSLSRPSTDTQYFGPGTRLTVL.

The V and J genes are TRBV29-1 and TRBJ1-5, with 10 bases fitting TRBD1. The trim removed 6 bases at V and 5 bases at J, leaving 1 base unmatched. Germline CDR1 is SQVTM and CDR2 is ANQGSEA. The CDR3 contains 12 residues. The CDR3: CSVGQGDQPQHF. In DNA form, the CDR3 reads TGCAGCGTAGGACAGGGGGATCAGCCCCAGCATTTT.

This chain connects TRBV27 to TRBJ2-7; D unresolved. Germline CDR1 and CDR2: MNHEY and SMNVEV (reference sequence). The length of the CDR3 is 13 residues. V gave up 0 bases and J gave up 5 bases, with 8 bases separating them. The CDR3: CASSLSALHEQYV. CDR3 coding DNA: TGTGCCAGCAGTTTATCGGCACTTCACGAGCAGTACGTC.

The V call is TRBV14, the J call TRBJ2-1; tentatively, D is TRBD1 (5 bases). The CDR3 is 16 amino acids. V was trimmed by 1 base and J by 1 base, leaving 11 bases between them. The germline V gene has CDR1 SGHDN and CDR2 FVKESK. DNA of the CDR3: TGTGCCAGCAGCCAAGTCCGCAGGACATCCTACAATGAGCAGTTCTTC. This translates into CASSQVRRTSYNEQFF.

V usage is TRBV19 and J usage is TRBJ2-1, with D possibly being TRBD1 (5 bases). This CDR3 spans 15 amino acids. Trimming cost V 4 bases and J 5 bases, with 15 bases left between them. The germline CDR1 and CDR2 sequences are LNHDA and SQIVND (reference sequence). CDR3 residues: CASSSVVTDHNEQFF. The CDR3 DNA sequence: TGTGCCAGTAGTAGTGTCGTGACAGACCACAATGAGCAGTTCTTC.

There are a few counts of this clonotype. The chain is built from TRBV20-1 and TRBJ2-3; TRBD1 aligns across 9 bases. Germline V CDR1 and CDR2: DFQATT, SNEGSKA (reference sequence). The CDR3 is made up of 17 amino acids. The junction had 16 bases not matched to a gene; V was cut back by 5 bases and J by 4 bases. CDR3 in amino acids: CSAFTLNRGHVSDTQYF. The CDR3, as DNA: TGCAGTGCTTTCACATTAAACAGGGGGCATGTATCAGATACGCAGTATTTT.

The chain has TRBV20-1 and TRBJ2-7, with 9 nucleotides matching TRBD1. Germline V lookup: CDR1 DFQATT, CDR2 SNEGSKA (reference sequence). The CDR3 consists of 14 residues. V was pared by 4 bases and J by 0 bases, with 4 bases of the junction left unmatched. This chain's CDR3 is CSATGTGSSYEQYF. In DNA form, the CDR3 reads TGCAGTGCTACCGGGACAGGGAGCTCCTACGAGCAGTACTTC.

This clonotype was recorded a few times. This chain uses TRBV12-3 or TRBV12-4 with TRBJ2-3; 7 bases fit TRBD2. The CDR3 runs to 15 residues. Unmatched junction bases numbered 6, after V lost 1 base and J lost 5 bases. The CDR3 nucleotides are TGTGCCAGCAGTTTAGATGTGGGGAGGGTAGATACGCAGTATTTT. It specifies CASSLDVGRVDTQYF.

V usage is TRBV5-6 and J usage is TRBJ2-7; D is unclear. Germline V gene data show CDR1 as SGHDT and CDR2 as YYEEEE. The CDR3 runs to 13 residues. Deletions cut 1 base from V and 3 bases from J, with 8 bases between. CDR3 sequence (DNA): TGTGCCAGCAGCTTGCGGAGACACTACGAGCAGTACGTC. Amino acid sequence: CASSLRRHYEQYV.

This clonotype was seen a few times. The J gene is TRBJ2-1, the V gene TRBV18, with D unresolved. The germline V gene has CDR1 KGHSH and CDR2 LQKENI. The V and J ends lost 0 bases and 6 bases respectively, with 6 bases between them. The CDR3 has 13 residues. The CDR3 protein is CASSPPGGNEQFF. CDR3 bases: TGTGCCAGCTCACCACCAGGCGGCAATGAGCAGTTCTTC.

This clonotype has more than one count but fewer than ten. V is TRBV20-1 and J is TRBJ2-2; 8 positions match TRBD2. The J segment lost 7 bases and the V segment lost 0 bases, leaving 7 bases of the junction unmatched. Germline assignment: CDR1 DFQATT and CDR2 SNEGSKA (reference sequence). The CDR3 totals 15 residues. DNA for the CDR3: TGCAGTGCTAGAGATCGAAGCGGGGGTGGCGGGGAGCTGTTTTTT. Encoded protein: CSARDRSGGGGELFF.

This clonotype came up many times. This chain joins TRBV7-9 and TRBJ2-7, with D possibly TRBD2 on 6 matching bases. The V gene's germline CDR1 is SEHNR and CDR2 FQNEAQ (reference sequence). CDR3 size: 13 residues. The germline V and J ends were trimmed by 2 bases and 5 bases, with 10 bases remaining between them. The CDR3 DNA reads TGTGCCAGCAGCTTAATGGGGGGAAACGAGCAGTACGTC. It encodes CASSLMGGNEQYV.

This clonotype was seen a handful of times. The CDR3 protein is CASSVTPGDTQYF. CDR3 DNA: TGCGCCAGCAGTGTGACTCCCGGGGATACGCAGTATTTT. The chain recombines TRBV5-1 with TRBJ2-3; D remains ambiguous. The germline CDR1 and CDR2 sequences are SGHRS and YFSETQ. The V and J ends lost 5 bases and 6 bases respectively, with 13 bases between them. CDR3 size: 13 residues.

The chain combines TRBV12-3 or TRBV12-4 with TRBJ1-6; 11 bases agree with TRBD1. The CDR3 covers 15 residues. With V trimmed by 4 bases and J by 9 bases, 5 bases remained unmatched. This CDR3 reads CASSSWDRGISPLHF. The CDR3 region has the DNA TGTGCCAGCAGTTCGTGGGACAGGGGGATTTCACCCCTCCACTTT.

This clonotype has ten or more counts. The rearrangement links TRBV20-1 to TRBJ1-6; tentative D call: TRBD1 (5 bases). V was clipped by 4 bases and J by 0 bases, with 7 bases between them. The V gene's germline CDR1 is DFQATT and CDR2 SNEGSKA (reference sequence). The CDR3 consists of 14 residues. The CDR3 sequence is CSAKGPSYNSPLHF. The CDR3 DNA follows: TGCAGTGCTAAGGGGCCCTCCTATAATTCACCCCTCCACTTT.

This clonotype was seen only a few times. The CDR3 reads CASSQNPGLSTDTQYF. CDR3 sequence (DNA): TGTGCCAGCAGCCAGAATCCGGGACTGAGCACAGATACGCAGTATTTT. The chain joins TRBV5-4 to TRBJ2-3; tentatively, D is TRBD2 (6 bases). This CDR3 has 16 amino acids. CDR1 and CDR2 from the germline V gene are SGHNT and YYREEE (reference sequence). Trimming stripped 4 bases from V and 0 bases from J, with 15 bases between. Together with reference TRBV5-4 and TRBJ2-3, the CDR3 gives the full variable domain: ETGVTQSPTHLIKTRGQQVTLRCSSQSGHNTVSWYQQALGQGPQFIFQYYREEENGRGNFPPRFSGLQFPNYSSELNVNALELDDSALYLCASSQNPGLSTDTQYFGPGTRLTVL.

In this sample, this clonotype turned up many times. The genes are TRBV7-9 and TRBJ2-7; 7 positions match TRBD1. Trimming cost V 5 bases and J 1 base; bases outside gene matches: 5. Germline CDR1 is SEHNR and CDR2 is FQNEAQ (reference sequence). This CDR3 is 14 amino acids long. CDR3 sequence: CASSPRDRSYEQYF. The CDR3 DNA is TGTGCCAGCAGCCCCAGGGACAGATCCTACGAGCAGTACTTC.

The chain couples TRBV7-6 to TRBJ2-3; 7 bases map to TRBD2. With V trimmed by 3 bases and J by 2 bases, 5 bases remained unmatched. Germline values: CDR1 SGHVS, CDR2 FNYEAQ. The CDR3 extends over 15 amino acids. Written as DNA, the CDR3 is TGTGCCAGCAGCTTGGCGGGGGAGATCACAGATACGCAGTATTTT. It encodes CASSLAGEITDTQYF.

This clonotype has a handful of counts. The J gene is TRBJ1-5, the V gene TRBV18; D is unresolved. Trimming took 3 bases from V and 5 from J, leaving 14 bases between them. Germline V CDR1 and CDR2: KGHSH, LQKENI. The CDR3 has 15 residues. The DNA for the CDR3 is TGTGCCAGCTCACCCGCGACGGGGTGGGATCAGCCCCAGCATTTT. Protein: CASSPATGWDQPQHF.

The CDR3 DNA reads as TGTGCCAGCAGCTTAGGACAGATGGGCACTGAAGCTTTCTTT. As protein: CASSLGQMGTEAFF. The chain carries TRBV7-9 and TRBJ1-1; a weak D match, TRBD1 (5 bases). The germline gives CDR1 SEHNR, CDR2 FQNEAQ (reference sequence). The CDR3 has 14 residues. The V end lost 1 base, the J end lost 4 bases, and 10 bases lay between the germline ends.

CDR3 nucleotide sequence: TGTGCCAGCAGCCTAATACGTTCTGAGCAGTTCTTC. This translates into CASSLIRSEQFF. The rearrangement links TRBV5-6 to TRBJ2-1, with unresolved D. Trimming removed 4 bases at V and 9 bases at J, with 11 bases between. Germline CDR1 reads SGHDT; CDR2 reads YYEEEE. This CDR3 is 12 amino acids long.

This chain links TRBV28 with TRBJ1-2; 8 bases are a match to TRBD1. The V and J ends lost 11 bases and 8 bases, in that order; junction bases with no gene match: 16. Germline V gene lookup returns CDR1 MDHEN and CDR2 SYDVKM. The CDR3 contains 14 residues. The CDR3 bases are TGTGCCGGGACCTCGACAGGGGTTCCTGAAGGCTACACCTTC. Amino acids: CAGTSTGVPEGYTF.

This clonotype was found a few times. CDR3 DNA: TGCAGTGCAATAACAGATAGCAATCAGCCCCAGCATTTT. It codes for CSAITDSNQPQHF. The chain is built from TRBV20-1 and TRBJ1-5; D not resolved. This CDR3 spans 13 amino acids. With 6 bases removed from V and 0 bases from J, the gap between germline ends came to 9 bases. CDR1 is DFQATT and CDR2 is SNEGSKA in the germline V gene (reference sequence).

This rearrangement joins TRBV7-9 to TRBJ1-2; no firm D call. Trimming removed 3 bases at V and 3 bases at J, with 17 bases between. Looked up from germline, CDR1 is SEHNR and CDR2 is FQNEAQ (reference sequence). This CDR3 region has 16 residues. CDR3 sequence (DNA): TGTGCCAGCAGCTTCCCTGACGGACCGCAAGACTATGGCTACACCTTC. This sequence encodes CASSFPDGPQDYGYTF.

V usage is TRBV6-1 and J usage is TRBJ2-5; D is unresolved. V shed 1 base and J shed 5 bases, with 5 bases lying between them. This CDR3 is built from 12 residues. Germline V gene lookup returns CDR1 MNHNS and CDR2 SASEGT. CDR3 amino acids: CASSEEWETQYF. DNA for the CDR3: TGTGCCAGCAGTGAAGAATGGGAGACCCAGTACTTC.

This clonotype has just a few counts. This chain uses TRBV20-1 with TRBJ2-1, with a weak D call TRBD1 (5 bases). Per germline, CDR1 DFQATT and CDR2 SNEGSKA (reference sequence). This CDR3 comprises 15 residues. Between the trimmed V and J ends, which lost 4 bases and 2 bases, there was a span of 15 bases. The CDR3 reads CSANKGPAAYNEQFF. The CDR3 bases are TGCAGTGCTAATAAGGGGCCGGCTGCCTACAATGAGCAGTTCTTC.

This clonotype was seen only a few times. This rearrangement joins TRBV4-2 to TRBJ1-1; 10 nucleotides agree with TRBD1. CDR3 length equals 14 residues. CDR1 is LGHNA and CDR2 is YNFKEQ in the germline V gene. V lost 3 bases, J lost 4 bases, and 2 bases stayed unmatched. The CDR3 nucleotides read TGTGCCAGCAGCCAGACAGGGGGCGGCACTGAAGCTTTCTTT. Protein: CASSQTGGGTEAFF.

The V call is TRBV11-3, the J call TRBJ2-1; 7 bases map to TRBD2. The CDR3 runs 14 residues. V shed 9 bases and J 0 bases; nucleotides not matched to a gene: 5. Germline CDR1 is SGHNT and CDR2 is YENEEA. The CDR3 DNA reads TGTGCCAGTAAGCGGGGCGGCTCCTACAATGAGCAGTTCTTC. Protein: CASKRGGSYNEQFF.

The chain couples TRBV29-1 to TRBJ1-1, with TRBD1 matching 8 bases. The V gene's germline CDR1 is SQVTM and CDR2 ANQGSEA. The CDR3 loop spans 12 amino acids. Trimming at V came to 7 bases and at J to 6 bases, leaving 7 bases not matched to a gene. Here the CDR3 reads CSAWGQVPEAFF. CDR3 DNA: TGCAGCGCCTGGGGACAGGTCCCTGAAGCTTTCTTT.

Ten or more counts support this clonotype. This chain's CDR3 is CASSQSASTNYEQYV. The DNA of the CDR3 is TGCGCCAGCAGTCAATCGGCCAGCACGAACTACGAGCAGTACGTC. The gene calls are TRBV23-1 and TRBJ2-7; no clear D. TRBV23-1 has ORF status, its function being uncertain. V was trimmed by 0 bases and J by 3 bases, leaving 12 bases between them. The CDR3 totals 15 residues.

This clonotype was counted many times. The chain uses TRBV9 and TRBJ2-5, with D hard to call. Trimming removed 0 bases from V and 2 bases from J, with 8 bases in between. This CDR3 comprises 14 residues. Germline-derived CDR1 and CDR2 are SGDLS and YYNGEE. CDR3 in amino acids: CASSVAGGQETQYF. CDR3 coding DNA: TGTGCCAGCAGCGTAGCGGGTGGACAAGAGACCCAGTACTTC.